Listed below are T cell receptor beta chains from one sample, sequenced in a study of neurological immune-mediated disorders. TCRdb itself ran the 5' RACE reads through MiXCR, one entry per CDR3 protein. The sample yields 35,000 to 40,000 distinct CDR3 sequences, around 10% seen once. The sample taken for sequencing was CD4+ T cells from blood. All receptors derive from a woman aged 25 to 39 with HTLV-1-associated myelopathy (HAM/TSP). Both conserved end residues are part of each CDR3. The order of the fields is D gene, CDR3 length, V gene, clone size, J gene, CDR3 DNA, CDR3 protein. D genes are given only for firm matches. Rows may omit the clone size; those that give it use once, few, many or a size class.

D gene: TRBD2
CDR3 length: 15
V gene: TRBV9
clone size: many
J gene: TRBJ2-3
CDR3 DNA: TGTGCCAGCAGCGTCATGGCGGGGGGGCAAGATACGCAGTATTTT
CDR3 protein: CASSVMAGGQDTQYF

D gene: NA
CDR3 length: 15
V gene: TRBV2
clone size: NA
J gene: TRBJ2-2
CDR3 DNA: TGTGCCAGCAGTGAATCGTTGCCGAACACCTGGGAGCTGTTTTTT
CDR3 protein: CASSESLPNTWELFF

D gene: NA
CDR3 length: 14
V gene: TRBV6-6
clone size: many
J gene: TRBJ1-1
CDR3 DNA: TGTGCCAGCAGTTATATGGGACACAGCTATAAAGCTTTCTTT
CDR3 protein: CASSYMGHSYKAFF

D gene: TRBD1
CDR3 length: 15
V gene: TRBV5-1
clone size: many
J gene: TRBJ2-2
CDR3 DNA: TGCGCCAGCAGCCCGGGACAGGGGGTCCCCGGGGAGCTGTTTTTT
CDR3 protein: CASSPGQGVPGELFF

D gene: NA
CDR3 length: 15
V gene: TRBV6-6
clone size: many
J gene: TRBJ1-3
CDR3 DNA: TGTGCCAGCAGTCCTCGAAAGGGGCTGGGAAACACCATATATTTT
CDR3 protein: CASSPRKGLGNTIYF

D gene: NA
CDR3 length: 15
V gene: TRBV20-1
clone size: many
J gene: TRBJ1-6
CDR3 DNA: TGCAGTGCTAGCGTCGGCAGGACCACTAATTCACCCCTCCACTTT
CDR3 protein: CSASVGRTTNSPLHF

D gene: NA
CDR3 length: 16
V gene: TRBV7-9
clone size: many
J gene: TRBJ1-3
CDR3 DNA: TGTGCCAGCAGCAAAGATTACAGGGTTGCTGGAAACACCATATATTTT
CDR3 protein: CASSKDYRVAGNTIYF

D gene: NA
CDR3 length: 13
V gene: TRBV5-1
clone size: NA
J gene: TRBJ1-1
CDR3 DNA: TGCGCCAGCAGGGCGGGACTGAACACTGAAGCTTTCTTT
CDR3 protein: CASRAGLNTEAFF

D gene: TRBD1
CDR3 length: 16
V gene: TRBV6-5
clone size: many
J gene: TRBJ1-4
CDR3 DNA: TGTGCCAGCAGTCGGACAGGGACCCAAACTAGTGAAAAACTGTTTTTT
CDR3 protein: CASSRTGTQTSEKLFF

D gene: TRBD2
CDR3 length: 17
V gene: TRBV15
clone size: many
J gene: TRBJ2-3
CDR3 DNA: TGTGCCACCAGCCGATCTAGCGGGGGGGGTCTAGCAGATACGCAGTATTTT
CDR3 protein: CATSRSSGGGLADTQYF

D gene: NA
CDR3 length: 14
V gene: TRBV7-8
clone size: NA
J gene: TRBJ2-7
CDR3 DNA: TGTGCCAGCAGCTTATTAAGCAGCGCCTACGAGCAGTACTTC
CDR3 protein: CASSLLSSAYEQYF

D gene: TRBD1
CDR3 length: 15
V gene: TRBV5-4
clone size: many
J gene: TRBJ2-3
CDR3 DNA: TGTGCCAGCAGTCTCGAGGACAGGGACACAGATACGCAGTATTTT
CDR3 protein: CASSLEDRDTDTQYF

D gene: NA
CDR3 length: 16
V gene: TRBV15
clone size: NA
J gene: TRBJ2-7
CDR3 DNA: TGTGCCACCAGCAGAGATCGAAGGCTCCTGCCCTACGAGCAGTACTTC
CDR3 protein: CATSRDRRLLPYEQYF

D gene: NA
CDR3 length: 14
V gene: TRBV25-1
clone size: NA
J gene: TRBJ2-5
CDR3 DNA: TGTGCCAGCAGTGCTAGGGGGATTCAAGAGACCCAGTACTTC
CDR3 protein: CASSARGIQETQYF

D gene: TRBD1
CDR3 length: 16
V gene: TRBV5-5
clone size: many
J gene: TRBJ2-2
CDR3 DNA: TGTGCCAGCAGCTTGCGGACAGGGGTTAGCACCGGGGAGCTGTTTTTT
CDR3 protein: CASSLRTGVSTGELFF

D gene: TRBD2
CDR3 length: 15
V gene: TRBV5-1
clone size: many
J gene: TRBJ2-5
CDR3 DNA: TGCGCCAGCAGCTTTCGTAGGGAGGGGTCGGAGACCCAGTACTTC
CDR3 protein: CASSFRREGSETQYF

D gene: NA
CDR3 length: 14
V gene: TRBV18
clone size: many
J gene: TRBJ2-7
CDR3 DNA: TGTGCCAGCTCACCACCGGCTTGGGAATACGAGCAGTACTTC
CDR3 protein: CASSPPAWEYEQYF

D gene: TRBD1
CDR3 length: 15
V gene: TRBV30
clone size: many
J gene: TRBJ1-2
CDR3 DNA: TGTGCCGCACCGGGACAGGGGGCTATTTATTATGGCTACACCTTC
CDR3 protein: CAAPGQGAIYYGYTF

D gene: NA
CDR3 length: 14
V gene: TRBV6-1
clone size: many
J gene: TRBJ1-3
CDR3 DNA: TGTGCCAGCAGTGAAAAGGGATCTGGAAACACCATATATTTT
CDR3 protein: CASSEKGSGNTIYF

D gene: NA
CDR3 length: 15
V gene: TRBV7-9
clone size: many
J gene: TRBJ1-1
CDR3 DNA: TGTGCCAGCAGCTTAGTGAGGACACAGGACACTGAAGCTTTCTTT
CDR3 protein: CASSLVRTQDTEAFF

D gene: TRBD1
CDR3 length: 14
V gene: TRBV25-1
clone size: many
J gene: TRBJ2-7
CDR3 DNA: TGTGCCAGCAGTGAATTAGGGACAGGGGACGAGCAGTACTTC
CDR3 protein: CASSELGTGDEQYF

D gene: NA
CDR3 length: 11
V gene: TRBV12-3/TRBV12-4
clone size: many
J gene: TRBJ2-3
CDR3 DNA: TGTGCCACCAAGTTTTCAGATACGCAGTATTTT
CDR3 protein: CATKFSDTQYF

D gene: TRBD1
CDR3 length: 16
V gene: TRBV5-1
clone size: many
J gene: TRBJ2-3
CDR3 DNA: TGCGCCAGCAGCCTAGGACAGGGAATGGGCGCAGATACGCAGTATTTT
CDR3 protein: CASSLGQGMGADTQYF

D gene: NA
CDR3 length: 15
V gene: TRBV20-1
clone size: many
J gene: TRBJ1-1
CDR3 DNA: TGCAGTGCTAGATATTCCTTTGGGATGAACACTGAAGCTTTCTTT
CDR3 protein: CSARYSFGMNTEAFF

D gene: NA
CDR3 length: 11
V gene: TRBV12-3/TRBV12-4
clone size: many
J gene: TRBJ1-1
CDR3 DNA: TGTGCCAGCAGTTTAGCGCAAAAAGCTTTCTTT
CDR3 protein: CASSLAQKAFF

D gene: NA
CDR3 length: 14
V gene: TRBV6-6
clone size: many
J gene: TRBJ1-1
CDR3 DNA: TGTGCCAGCAGTTACTCTACGGGGATCACTGAAGCTTTCTTT
CDR3 protein: CASSYSTGITEAFF

D gene: NA
CDR3 length: 15
V gene: TRBV20-1
clone size: many
J gene: TRBJ1-6
CDR3 DNA: TGCAGCGCCGCCACCTTTGTTGGGGGCCGGTCACCCCTCCACTTT
CDR3 protein: CSAATFVGGRSPLHF

D gene: NA
CDR3 length: 16
V gene: TRBV2
clone size: many
J gene: TRBJ2-1
CDR3 DNA: TGTGCCAGCAGTGATTTGAGGGGCCTCGGGACCAATGAGCAGTTCTTC
CDR3 protein: CASSDLRGLGTNEQFF

D gene: TRBD1
CDR3 length: 14
V gene: TRBV5-6
clone size: many
J gene: TRBJ2-5
CDR3 DNA: TGTGCCAGCAGCTCGCAGGGGGCTGGCGAGACCCAGTACTTC
CDR3 protein: CASSSQGAGETQYF

D gene: TRBD1
CDR3 length: 17
V gene: TRBV18
clone size: NA
J gene: TRBJ2-7
CDR3 DNA: TGTGCCAGCTTTACGCAGGGGGACCCCTTATCCCTCTACGAGCAGTACTTC
CDR3 protein: CASFTQGDPLSLYEQYF

D gene: NA
CDR3 length: 11
V gene: TRBV7-9
clone size: many
J gene: TRBJ2-3
CDR3 DNA: TGTGCCAGCAGCCGCACAGATACGCAGTATTTT
CDR3 protein: CASSRTDTQYF

D gene: TRBD2
CDR3 length: 14
V gene: TRBV6-1
clone size: many
J gene: TRBJ2-3
CDR3 DNA: TGTGCCAGCCGCTGGGGGATTGGGGAGGGTACGCAGTATTTT
CDR3 protein: CASRWGIGEGTQYF